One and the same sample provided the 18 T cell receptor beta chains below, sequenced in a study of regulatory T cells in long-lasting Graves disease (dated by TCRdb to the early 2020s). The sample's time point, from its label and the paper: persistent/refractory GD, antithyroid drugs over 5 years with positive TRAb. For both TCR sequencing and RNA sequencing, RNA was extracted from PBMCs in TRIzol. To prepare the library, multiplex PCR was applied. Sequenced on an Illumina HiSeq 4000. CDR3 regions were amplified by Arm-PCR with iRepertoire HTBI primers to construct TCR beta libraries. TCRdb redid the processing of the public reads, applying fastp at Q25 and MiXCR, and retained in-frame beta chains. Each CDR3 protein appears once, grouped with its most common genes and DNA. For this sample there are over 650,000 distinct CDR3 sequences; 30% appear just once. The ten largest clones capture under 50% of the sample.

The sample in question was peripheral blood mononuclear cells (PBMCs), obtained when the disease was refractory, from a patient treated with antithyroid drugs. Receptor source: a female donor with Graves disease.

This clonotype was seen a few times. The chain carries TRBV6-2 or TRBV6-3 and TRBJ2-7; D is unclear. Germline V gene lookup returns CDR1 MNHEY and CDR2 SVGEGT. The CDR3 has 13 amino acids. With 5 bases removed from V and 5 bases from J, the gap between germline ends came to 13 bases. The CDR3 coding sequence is TGTGCCAGCAGTCCTCGTCCCAAGAACGAGCAGTACTTC. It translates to CASSPRPKNEQYF.

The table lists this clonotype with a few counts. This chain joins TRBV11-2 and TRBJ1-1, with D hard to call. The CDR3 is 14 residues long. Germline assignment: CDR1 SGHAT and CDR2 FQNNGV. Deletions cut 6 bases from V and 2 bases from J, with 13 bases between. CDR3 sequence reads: CASRLIAINTEAFF. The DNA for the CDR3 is TGTGCCAGCAGGCTTATCGCCATTAACACTGAAGCTTTCTTT.

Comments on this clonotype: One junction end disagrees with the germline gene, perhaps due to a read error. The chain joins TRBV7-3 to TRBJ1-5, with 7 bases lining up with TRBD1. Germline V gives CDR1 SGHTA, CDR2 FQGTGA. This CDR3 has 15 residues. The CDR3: CASSPTPGGDQPQHF. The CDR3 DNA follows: TGCGCCAGCAGCCCGACCCCAGGGGGTGATCAGCCCCAGCATTTT.

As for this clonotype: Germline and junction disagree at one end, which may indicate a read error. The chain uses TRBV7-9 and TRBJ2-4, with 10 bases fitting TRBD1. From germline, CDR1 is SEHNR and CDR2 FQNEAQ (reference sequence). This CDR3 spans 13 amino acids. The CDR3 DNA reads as TGTGCTAGCAGCTGTGGACAGGGGGACATTCAGTACTTC. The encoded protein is CASSCGQGDIQYF.

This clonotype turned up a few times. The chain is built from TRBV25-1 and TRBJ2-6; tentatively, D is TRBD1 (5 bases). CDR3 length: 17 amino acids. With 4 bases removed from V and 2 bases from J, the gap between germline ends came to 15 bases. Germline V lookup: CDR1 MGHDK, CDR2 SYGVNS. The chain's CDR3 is CASSGWGNGPGANVLTF. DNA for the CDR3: TGTGCCAGCAGTGGGTGGGGCAATGGCCCTGGGGCCAACGTCCTGACTTTC.

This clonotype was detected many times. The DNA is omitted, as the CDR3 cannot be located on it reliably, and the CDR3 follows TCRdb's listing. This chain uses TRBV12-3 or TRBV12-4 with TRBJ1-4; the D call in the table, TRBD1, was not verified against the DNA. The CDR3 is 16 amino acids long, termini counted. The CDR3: CASSSSTGSAEEKLFF.

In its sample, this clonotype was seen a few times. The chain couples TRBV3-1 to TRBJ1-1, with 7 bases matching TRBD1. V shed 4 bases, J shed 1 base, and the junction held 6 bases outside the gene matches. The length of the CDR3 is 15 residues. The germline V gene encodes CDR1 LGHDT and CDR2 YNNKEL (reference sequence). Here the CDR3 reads CASSRQTGQNTEAFF. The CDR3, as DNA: TGTGCCAGCAGCCGGCAGACAGGGCAGAACACTGAAGCTTTCTTT.

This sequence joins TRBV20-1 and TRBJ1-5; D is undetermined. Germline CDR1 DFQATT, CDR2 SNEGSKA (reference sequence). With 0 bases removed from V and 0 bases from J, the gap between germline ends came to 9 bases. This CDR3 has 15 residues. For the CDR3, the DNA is TGCAGTGCTAGAGACCCCACAGATAGCAATCAGCCCCAGCATTTT. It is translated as CSARDPTDSNQPQHF.

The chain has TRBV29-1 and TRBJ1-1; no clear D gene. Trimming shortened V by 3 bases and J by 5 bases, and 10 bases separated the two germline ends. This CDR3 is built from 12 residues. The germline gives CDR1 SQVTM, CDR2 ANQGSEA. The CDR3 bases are TGCAGCGTTGATGAAGGCTGGACTGAAGCTTTCTTT. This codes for CSVDEGWTEAFF.

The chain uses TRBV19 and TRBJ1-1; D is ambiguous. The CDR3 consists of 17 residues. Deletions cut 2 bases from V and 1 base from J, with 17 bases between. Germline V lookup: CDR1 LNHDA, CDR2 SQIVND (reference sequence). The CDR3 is CASSINKAVWENTEAFF. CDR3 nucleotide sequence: TGTGCCAGTAGTATAAATAAGGCGGTTTGGGAGAACACTGAAGCTTTCTTT.

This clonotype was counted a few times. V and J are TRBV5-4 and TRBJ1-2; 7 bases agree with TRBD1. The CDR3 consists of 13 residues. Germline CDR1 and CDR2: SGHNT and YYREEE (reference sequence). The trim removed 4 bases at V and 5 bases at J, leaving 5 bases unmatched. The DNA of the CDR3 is TGTGCCAGCAGCGCGGACAGGCCTTATGGCTACACCTTC. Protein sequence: CASSADRPYGYTF.

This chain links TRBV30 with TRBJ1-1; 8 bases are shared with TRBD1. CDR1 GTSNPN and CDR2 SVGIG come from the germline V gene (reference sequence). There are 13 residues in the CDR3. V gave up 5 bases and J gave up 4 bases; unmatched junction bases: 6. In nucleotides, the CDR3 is TGTGCCTGGGGCTTCAGGGGGCTCACTGAAGCTTTCTTT. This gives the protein CAWGFRGLTEAFF.

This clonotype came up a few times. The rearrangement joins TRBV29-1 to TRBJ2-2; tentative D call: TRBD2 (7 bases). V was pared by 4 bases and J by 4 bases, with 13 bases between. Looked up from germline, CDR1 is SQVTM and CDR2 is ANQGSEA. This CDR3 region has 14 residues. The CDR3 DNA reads TGCAGCGTTGGGGGGGGGCTGGGCACCGGGGAGCTGTTTTTT. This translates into CSVGGGLGTGELFF.

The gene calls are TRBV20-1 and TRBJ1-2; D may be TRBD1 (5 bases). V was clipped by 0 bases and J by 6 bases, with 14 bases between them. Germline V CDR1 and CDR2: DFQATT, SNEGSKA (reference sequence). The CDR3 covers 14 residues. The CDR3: CSARDFRGSDGYTF. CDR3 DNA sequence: TGCAGTGCTAGAGATTTTCGGGGGAGCGATGGCTACACCTTC.

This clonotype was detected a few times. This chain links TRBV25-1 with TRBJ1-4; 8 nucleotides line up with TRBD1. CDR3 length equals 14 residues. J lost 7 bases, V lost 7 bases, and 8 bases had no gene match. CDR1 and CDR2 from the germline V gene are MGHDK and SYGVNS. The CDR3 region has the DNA TGTGCCAGCACCCCGGGGCAGGGGGCTGAAAAACTGTTTTTT. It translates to CASTPGQGAEKLFF.

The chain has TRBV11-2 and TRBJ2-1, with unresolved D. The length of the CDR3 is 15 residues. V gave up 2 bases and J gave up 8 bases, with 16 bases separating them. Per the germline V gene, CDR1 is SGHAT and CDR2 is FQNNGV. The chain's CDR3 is CASSLSGRDTHEQFF. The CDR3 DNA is TGTGCCAGCAGCTTAAGTGGTAGGGATACGCATGAGCAGTTCTTC.

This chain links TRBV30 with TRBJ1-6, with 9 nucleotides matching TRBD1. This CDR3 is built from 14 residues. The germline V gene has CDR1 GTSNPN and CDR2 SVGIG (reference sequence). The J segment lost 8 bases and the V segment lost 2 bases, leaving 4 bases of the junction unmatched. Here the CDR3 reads CAWSTRTGDSPLHF. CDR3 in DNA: TGTGCCTGGAGTACCAGGACAGGGGATTCACCCCTCCACTTT.

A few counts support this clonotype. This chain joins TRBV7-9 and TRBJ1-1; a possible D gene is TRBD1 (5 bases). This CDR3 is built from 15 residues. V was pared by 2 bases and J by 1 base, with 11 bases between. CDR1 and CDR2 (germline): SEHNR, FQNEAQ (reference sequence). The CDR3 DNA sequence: TGTGCCAGCAGCTTATATAGAGGGACGAACACTGAAGCTTTCTTT. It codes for CASSLYRGTNTEAFF.